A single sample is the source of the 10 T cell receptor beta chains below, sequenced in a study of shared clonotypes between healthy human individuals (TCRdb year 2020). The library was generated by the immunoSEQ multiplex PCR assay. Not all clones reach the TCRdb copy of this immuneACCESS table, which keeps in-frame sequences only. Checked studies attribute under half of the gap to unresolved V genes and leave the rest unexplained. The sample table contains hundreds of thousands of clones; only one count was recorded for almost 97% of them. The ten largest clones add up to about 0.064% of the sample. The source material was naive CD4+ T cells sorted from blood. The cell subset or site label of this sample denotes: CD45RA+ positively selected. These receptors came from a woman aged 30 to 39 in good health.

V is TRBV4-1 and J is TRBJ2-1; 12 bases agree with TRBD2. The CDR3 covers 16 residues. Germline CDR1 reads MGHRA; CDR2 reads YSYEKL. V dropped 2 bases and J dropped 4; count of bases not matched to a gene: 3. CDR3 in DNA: TGCGCCAGCAGCCAACCCGGGACTAGCGGGTACAATGAGCAGTTCTTC. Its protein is CASSQPGTSGYNEQFF.

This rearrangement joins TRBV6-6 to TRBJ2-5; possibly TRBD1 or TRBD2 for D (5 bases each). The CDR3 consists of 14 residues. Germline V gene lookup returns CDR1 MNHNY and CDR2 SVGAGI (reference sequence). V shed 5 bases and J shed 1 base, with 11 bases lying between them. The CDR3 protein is CASSPDGAQETQYF. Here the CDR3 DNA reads TGTGCCAGCAGTCCGGACGGGGCCCAAGAGACCCAGTACTTC.

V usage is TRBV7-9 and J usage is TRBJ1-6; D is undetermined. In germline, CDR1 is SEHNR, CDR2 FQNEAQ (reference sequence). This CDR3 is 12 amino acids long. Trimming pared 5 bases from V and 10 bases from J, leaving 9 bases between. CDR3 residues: CASSQEGSPLHF. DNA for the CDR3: TGTGCCAGCAGCCAGGAGGGATCACCCCTCCACTTT.

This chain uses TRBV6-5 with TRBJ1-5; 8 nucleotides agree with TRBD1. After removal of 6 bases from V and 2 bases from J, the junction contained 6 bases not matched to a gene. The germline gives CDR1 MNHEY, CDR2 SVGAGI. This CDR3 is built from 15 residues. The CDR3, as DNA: TGTGCCAGCAGCCGACGGGGACAGGGCAATCAGCCCCAGCATTTT. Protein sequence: CASSRRGQGNQPQHF.

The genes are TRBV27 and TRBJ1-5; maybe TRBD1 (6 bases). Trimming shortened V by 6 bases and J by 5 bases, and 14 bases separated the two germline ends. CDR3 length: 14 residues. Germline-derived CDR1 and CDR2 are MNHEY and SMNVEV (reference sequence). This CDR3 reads CASSPPGADQPQHF. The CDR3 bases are TGTGCCAGCAGCCCTCCGGGGGCGGATCAGCCCCAGCATTTT.

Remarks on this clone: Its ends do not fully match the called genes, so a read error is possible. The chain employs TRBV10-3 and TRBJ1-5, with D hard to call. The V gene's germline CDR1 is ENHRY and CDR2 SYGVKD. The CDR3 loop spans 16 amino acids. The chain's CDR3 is CAISEFLGMNNQPQHF. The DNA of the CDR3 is TGCGCCATCAGTGAGTTTCTGGGAATGAACAATCAGCCCCAGCATTTT.

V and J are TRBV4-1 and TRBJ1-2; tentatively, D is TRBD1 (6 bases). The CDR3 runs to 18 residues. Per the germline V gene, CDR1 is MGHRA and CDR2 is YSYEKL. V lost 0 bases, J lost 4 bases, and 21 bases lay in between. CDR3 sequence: CASSQESGAALEVYGYTF. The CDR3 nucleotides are TGCGCCAGCAGCCAAGAATCAGGGGCCGCACTTGAGGTCTATGGCTACACCTTC.

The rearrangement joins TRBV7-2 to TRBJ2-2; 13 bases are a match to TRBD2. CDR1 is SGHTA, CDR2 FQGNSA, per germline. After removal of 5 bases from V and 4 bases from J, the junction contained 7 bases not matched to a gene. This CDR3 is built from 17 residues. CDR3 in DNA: TGTGCCAGCAGCATGACTAGCGGGAGGTGTTGCACCGGGGAGCTGTTTTTT. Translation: CASSMTSGRCCTGELFF.

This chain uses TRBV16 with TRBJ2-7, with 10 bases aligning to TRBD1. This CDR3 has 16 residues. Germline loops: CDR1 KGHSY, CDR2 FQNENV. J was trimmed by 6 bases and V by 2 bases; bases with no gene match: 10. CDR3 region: CASSQPGQGRLGEQYF. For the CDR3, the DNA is TGTGCCAGCAGCCAACCGGGACAGGGGAGGCTAGGCGAGCAGTACTTC.

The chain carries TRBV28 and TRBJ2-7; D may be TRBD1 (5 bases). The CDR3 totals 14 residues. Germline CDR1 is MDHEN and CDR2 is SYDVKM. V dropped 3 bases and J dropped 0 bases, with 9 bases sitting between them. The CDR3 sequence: CASSFGGASYEQYF. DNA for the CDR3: TGTGCCAGCAGTTTTGGTGGGGCCTCCTACGAGCAGTACTTC.